This TCR beta chain is from a study of T-cell reconstitution after alpha-beta-depleted transplantation in children (dated by TCRdb to the mid-2010s). In the study overall: Using TCR repertoire profiling, the study followed T-cell immune reconstitution in a quantitative way in children after TCRalphabeta/CD19-depleted allogeneic hematopoietic cell transplantation.

Library preparation employed PCR. Sequenced on an Illumina HiSeq 2500. TCR library preparation used molecular barcoding, with unique molecular identifiers applied to normalize quantification of the TCRbeta repertoire. The public reads were quality trimmed at Q25 with fastp and then assembled into clones with MiXCR by TCRdb, keeping productive beta chains. Entries are consolidated by CDR3 protein sequence, retaining the most common genes and DNA. The sample data list 500,000 to 600,000 distinct CDR3 sequences, and approximately 29% of these were observed just once. Approximately 2.3% of the sample is taken by the ten largest. Comment on this clonotype: Its antigen has not been determined. The sample holds no much larger clone one base away, and base qualities are not on file.

Taken from cysteine to phenylalanine, the CDR3 has 15 residues. Only CDR3 DNA is held: 45 bases, read in frame from base 1. Here V drops 0 bases and J drops 2 bases, and the junction holds 1 base not matched to any gene. CDR1 and CDR2, per the germline V gene, are LGHNA and YSLEER. The specimen comprised PBMCs from the stem cell graft donor, sampled from the stem cell graft. This sequence was found in a human donor who donated a stem cell graft to a child with aplastic anemia. The receptor chain draws on TRBV4-3 and TRBJ1-5; 7 central nucleotides agree with TRBD1. The nucleotide sequence is TGCGCCAGCAGCCAAGATCAGGGGGGCAATCAGCCCCAGCATTTT. This sequence encodes CASSQDQGGNQPQHF.